The clone carrying this TCR beta chain was seen a few times. Its antigen remains unidentified. This CDR3 has 13 amino acids. V was clipped by 0 bases and J by 6 bases, with 6 bases between them. Germline lookup yields CDR1 SGHDN and CDR2 FVKESK. This entry comes from a study of CD8+ T cells in alopecia areata. RNA, once extracted, was reverse transcribed into cDNA for use as the sequencing template. Clones were read by immunoSEQ multiplex PCR, and TCRdb kept only the in-frame ones, dropping some. The table has some 160,000 clones, approximately 56% seen once. Study observations and caveats: Normal-skin resident alphabeta T cells also appear among scalp sample sequences. Higher clonality than in normal scalp was seen in lesional scalp, especially alopecia totalis/universalis. Patients shared TCRs less clearly than mice did, possibly for HLA-related reasons.

It was from PBMCs that CD4+ and CD8+ T cells were sorted. V gene TRBV14 combines with J gene TRBJ2-4; D unresolved. Sequenced input: CD8+ T cells sorted from blood. The clonotype originates from a human donor in good health. CDR3 amino acids: CASSQDTPNIQYF. As DNA, the CDR3 is TGTGCCAGCAGCCAAGATACTCCAAACATTCAGTACTTC.